These 10 T cell receptor beta chains originate from one sample sequenced in a study of blood T cell repertoires in COVID-19. TCRdb keeps only in-frame clones here, not all; method: immunoSEQ multiplex PCR. Of 100,000 to 130,000 clones in the sample, over 65% are singletons; the top ten hold 1.5% to 2%. The sequenced sample consisted of peripheral blood. These receptor sequences come from a woman in her thirties or forties with acute or convalescent COVID-19.

To note about this clone: Other DNA sequences within the sample encode an identical CDR3. V gene TRBV11-3 combines with J gene TRBJ2-2, with D perhaps TRBD2 (6 bases). Germline CDR1 and CDR2: SGHNT and YENEEA. Trimming removed 5 bases from V and 5 bases from J, with 9 bases in between. The CDR3 loop spans 13 amino acids. CDR3 in amino acids: CASSPGGTGELFF. CDR3 DNA: TGTGCCAGCAGCCCCGGGGGAACCGGGGAGCTGTTTTTT. Variable domain in full (rest from reference TRBV11-3 and TRBJ2-2): EAGVVQSPRYKIIEKKQPVAFWCNPISGHNTLYWYLQNLGQGPELLIRYENEEAVDDSQLPKDRFSAERLKGVDSTLKIQPAELGDSAVYLCASSPGGTGELFFGEGSRLTVL.

The table lists this clone with a few counts. The chain uses TRBV11-2 and TRBJ1-3, with no clear D. This CDR3 comprises 16 residues. V lost 0 bases, J lost 2 bases, and 11 bases lay in between. CDR1 and CDR2 (germline): SGHAT, FQNNGV. The CDR3 coding sequence is TGTGCCAGCAGCTTAGACCTGGGCCGAACTGGAAACACCATATATTTT. Translation: CASSLDLGRTGNTIYF.

This chain joins TRBV5-4 and TRBJ2-7; 7 bases agree with TRBD1. The CDR3 sequence is 13 residues long. CDR1 and CDR2 from the germline V gene are SGHNT and YYREEE (reference sequence). Trimming removed 0 bases from V and 5 bases from J; junction bases left unmatched: 2. CDR3 sequence: CASSLVGQDEQYF. CDR3 nucleotide sequence: TGTGCCAGCAGCTTGGTTGGACAGGACGAGCAGTACTTC.

J is TRBJ2-3 and V is TRBV6-5; D is undetermined. The CDR3 loop spans 12 amino acids. Germline V gives CDR1 MNHEY, CDR2 SVGAGI. V lost 5 bases, J lost 6 bases, and 9 bases lay in between. In DNA, the CDR3 is TGTGCCAGCAGTACTCTAGAGGATACGCAGTATTTT. Translating it yields CASSTLEDTQYF.

The chain is built from TRBV28 and TRBJ2-7; D is ambiguous. CDR1 and CDR2 (germline): MDHEN, SYDVKM. The CDR3 contains 14 residues. Trimming took 5 bases from V and 3 from J, leaving 14 bases between them. The CDR3: CASSPKSVRYEQYF. In nucleotides, the CDR3 is TGTGCCAGCAGTCCCAAGAGCGTCCGCTACGAGCAGTACTTC.

The chain carries TRBV5-1 and TRBJ2-1, with 10 nucleotides matching TRBD2. The J segment lost 4 bases and the V segment lost 0 bases, leaving 10 bases of the junction unmatched. Germline CDR1 is SGHRS and CDR2 is YFSETQ. CDR3 length: 18 amino acids. CDR3 residues: CASSLGPQAGGFYNEQFF. CDR3 DNA sequence: TGCGCCAGCAGCTTGGGACCCCAAGCGGGGGGGTTTTACAATGAGCAGTTCTTC.

The chain recombines TRBV28 with TRBJ2-5; no reliable D call. This CDR3 has 15 amino acids. The germline V gene has CDR1 MDHEN and CDR2 SYDVKM. Trimming removed 1 base from V and 2 bases from J, with 11 bases in between. The CDR3, as DNA: TGTGCCAGCAGTTTATATAACAGAATTCAAGAGACCCAGTACTTC. This encodes CASSLYNRIQETQYF. Using reference TRBV28 and TRBJ2-5 for the parts outside the CDR3, the full variable domain is DVKVTQSSRYLVKRTGEKVFLECVQDMDHENMFWYRQDPGLGLRLIYFSYDVKMKEKGDIPEGYSVSREKKERFSLILESASTNQTSMYLCASSLYNRIQETQYFGPGTRLLVL.

This chain connects TRBV5-1 to TRBJ2-5, with a possible D match to TRBD1 (6 bases). CDR3 length: 15 amino acids. Germline loops: CDR1 SGHRS, CDR2 YFSETQ. Trimming left V 4 bases short and J 1 base short, with 14 bases between. The CDR3 spells CASSPNQGTQETQYF. The CDR3 nucleotides are TGCGCCAGCAGCCCAAACCAGGGGACCCAAGAGACCCAGTACTTC.

The gene calls are TRBV9 and TRBJ2-7, with 11 bases lining up with TRBD1. Germline-derived CDR1 and CDR2 are SGDLS and YYNGEE. The CDR3 contains 15 residues. V shed 4 bases and J 0 bases; nucleotides not matched to a gene: 3. This CDR3 reads CASSIGQGASYEQYF. The CDR3 DNA follows: TGTGCCAGCAGCATCGGACAGGGGGCCTCCTACGAGCAGTACTTC.

V usage is TRBV18 and J usage is TRBJ2-5, with D tentatively TRBD2 (5 bases). Germline loops: CDR1 KGHSH, CDR2 LQKENI. V shed 0 bases and J shed 4 bases, with 12 bases lying between them. The CDR3 totals 15 residues. Here the CDR3 DNA reads TGTGCCAGCTCACCACCGGGAGTCCGAGGAGAGACCCAGTACTTC. Translation gives CASSPPGVRGETQYF. Together with reference TRBV18 and TRBJ2-5, the CDR3 gives the full variable domain: NAGVMQNPRHLVRRRGQEARLRCSPMKGHSHVYWYRQLPEEGLKFMVYLQKENIIDESGMPKERFSAEFPKEGPSILRIQQVVRGDSAAYFCASSPPGVRGETQYFGPGTRLLVL.